A single TCR beta chain is shown here with its context. This entry comes from a study of blood T cell repertoires in COVID-19. Original handling: It was from reference gene primer amplification that nucleated cell counts were estimated. Assay: immunoSEQ multiplex PCR; the TCRdb copy retains only in-frame clones and omits some. That table supplies the V and J calls and clone size; D and trimming were determined from the DNA. Of tens of thousands of clones in the sample, approximately 85% are singletons; the top ten hold over 4.5%. The sequence came from a man older than 75 with acute or convalescent COVID-19. Specimen: peripheral blood.

CDR3 amino acids: CSASMGAREKLFF. The CDR3 nucleotides are TGCAGTGCTAGTATGGGGGCGCGTGAAAAACTGTTTTTT. The rearrangement joins TRBV20-1 to TRBJ1-4; TRBD1 is a possible D gene (6 bases). V was shortened by 3 bases and J by 7 bases, with 12 bases between the two germline ends. There are 13 residues in the CDR3. In germline, CDR1 is DFQATT, CDR2 SNEGSKA (reference sequence).